This T cell receptor (beta chain) came from a study of T cells after yellow fever vaccination. Findings and limits, study-wide: Reappearance after the booster was seen for most primary-vaccination clones, at approximately 97% CD4 and less than 90% CD8.

MiXCR, run by TCRdb on the 5' RACE reads, gives a single entry per CDR3 protein. Of approximately 260,000 distinct CDR3 sequences listed, roughly 5% are singletons. The ends were cut back, 3 bases at V and 7 bases at J, with 7 bases in the middle. The CDR3 is 11 amino acids. This clonotype was counted only a few times. Its antigen is not identified. The origin of this receptor is a man in his late teens or twenties who received the YFV17D yellow fever vaccine. V and J are TRBV12-3 or TRBV12-4 and TRBJ2-7, with D uncertain. Sequenced here: CD4+ T cells sorted from PBMCs, sampled on the day of the yellow fever booster vaccination. Here the CDR3 DNA reads TGTGCCAGCAGTTTGATGCGAGAGCAGTACTTC. Residues: CASSLMREQYF.